One and the same sample provided the 13 T cell receptor beta chains below, sequenced in a study of cytomegalovirus exposure and HLA in healthy donors. Amplification used 60 Vbeta primers and 13 Jbeta primers. TCRdb's table, derived via immunoSEQ multiplex PCR, lists solely in-frame clones and lacks some. The sample has 150,000 to 200,000 clones; approximately 77% are singletons. The sample consisted of PBMCs. The source is a male donor in good health and CMV-seropositive.

The chain has TRBV5-1 and TRBJ2-3; tentatively, D is TRBD2 (6 bases). V was cut by 0 bases and J by 8 bases, with 13 bases left in between. Germline V gene data show CDR1 as SGHRS and CDR2 as YFSETQ. The length of the CDR3 is 14 residues. The CDR3 is CASSLDRPGGTQYF. The CDR3 DNA sequence: TGCGCCAGCAGCTTGGACAGGCCCGGGGGTACGCAGTATTTT. Full variable domain (remainder filled in from reference TRBV5-1 and TRBJ2-3): KAGVTQTPRYLIKTRGQQVTLSCSPISGHRSVSWYQQTPGQGLQFLFEYFSETQRNKGNFPGRFSGRQFSNSRSEMNVSTLELGDSALYLCASSLDRPGGTQYFGPGTRLTVL.

This clone was found once. This chain links TRBV4-1 with TRBJ2-1, with TRBD2 as a possible D gene (6 bases). The germline gives CDR1 MGHRA, CDR2 YSYEKL. The ends were cut back, 0 bases at V and 2 bases at J, with 11 bases in the middle. The CDR3 is made up of 16 amino acids. For the CDR3, the DNA is TGCGCCAGCAGCCAAGATAGTCGCGGGGCCTACAATGAGCAGTTCTTC. It encodes CASSQDSRGAYNEQFF.

The chain employs TRBV10-3 and TRBJ2-3, with TRBD2 as a possible D gene (5 bases). Trimming stripped 4 bases from V and 4 bases from J, with 9 bases between. Looked up from germline, CDR1 is ENHRY and CDR2 is SYGVKD. This CDR3 contains 13 residues. The CDR3 DNA follows: TGTGCCATCAGTGGGGAGTTCTCAGATACGCAGTATTTT. This gives the protein CAISGEFSDTQYF.

The chain is built from TRBV4-3 and TRBJ1-5, with 11 bases aligning to TRBD1. Germline CDR1 and CDR2: LGHNA and YSLEER. The CDR3 is 14 residues long. V trimming: 4 bases; J trimming: 6 bases; junction bases outside the gene matches: 2. As DNA, the CDR3 is TGCGCCAGCAGCCGGGACAGGGGGGGTCAGCCCCAGCATTTT. Its translation: CASSRDRGGQPQHF.

The rearrangement uses TRBV2 and TRBJ2-1; 12 nucleotides line up with TRBD2. This CDR3 contains 18 residues. Germline lookup yields CDR1 SNHLY and CDR2 FYNNEI. Germline trimming cut 8 bases from V and 4 bases from J; bases unmatched to any gene: 15. For the CDR3, the DNA is TGTGCCAGCCGCCCGACTAGCGGGGGCCGTTCGGGTTACAATGAGCAGTTCTTC. It codes for CASRPTSGGRSGYNEQFF.

This clone showed up just a few times. The CDR3 is CASSPQGGPYEQYF. In DNA form, the CDR3 reads TGTGCCAGCAGCCCCCAGGGGGGCCCCTACGAGCAGTACTTC. The chain links TRBV6-5 to TRBJ2-7; tentative D call: TRBD1 (7 bases). Germline CDR1 MNHEY, CDR2 SVGAGI. V lost 6 bases, J lost 2 bases, and 14 bases lay in between. This CDR3 is 14 amino acids long.

This chain connects TRBV9 to TRBJ2-7, with 11 nucleotides matching TRBD2. CDR3 length: 19 amino acids. Germline CDR1 reads SGDLS; CDR2 reads YYNGEE. Trimming cost V 3 bases and J 4 bases; bases outside gene matches: 18. CDR3 bases: TGTGCCAGCAGCGCCCCGGTGCTAGCGGGGGGTAAGTGGCCTTACGAGCAGTACTTC. Its translation: CASSAPVLAGGKWPYEQYF.

This clone showed up just a few times. J is TRBJ2-1 and V is TRBV29-1, with 12 bases that match TRBD2. CDR1 is SQVTM and CDR2 is ANQGSEA in the germline V gene. J was trimmed by 0 bases and V by 8 bases; bases with no gene match: 5. The CDR3 is made up of 15 amino acids. CDR3 nucleotide sequence: TGCAGCTTCACTAGCGGGGGGTCCTCCTACAATGAGCAGTTCTTC. Protein sequence: CSFTSGGSSYNEQFF.

With regard to this clone: An end of the junction does not agree with germline; a read error may underlie this. V and J are TRBV7-7 and TRBJ2-7, with 7 bases fitting TRBD1. This CDR3 region has 13 residues. Germline loops: CDR1 SSHAT, CDR2 FNYEAQ (reference sequence). The CDR3 sequence is CASSPGQTYEQYF. As DNA, the CDR3 is TGTGCTAGCAGCCCGGGACAGACCTACGAGCAGTACTTC.

The chain employs TRBV7-3 and TRBJ2-3; a weak D match, TRBD2 (7 bases). Germline V CDR1 and CDR2: SGHTA, FQGTGA. V dropped 8 bases and J dropped 8 bases, with 17 bases sitting between them. CDR3 length: 13 residues. The CDR3 nucleotides read TGTGCCAGCTCGAGGGGGGGGGCGGGTACGCAGTATTTT. This sequence encodes CASSRGGAGTQYF.

The rearrangement uses TRBV7-6 and TRBJ2-1; TRBD2 is a possible D gene (6 bases). The germline V gene has CDR1 SGHVS and CDR2 FNYEAQ. Trimming left V 4 bases short and J 9 bases short, with 13 bases between. The CDR3 spans 13 residues. The DNA of the CDR3 is TGTGCCAGCAGCTCGACTAGTCGAGTTGAGCAGTTCTTC. Protein sequence: CASSSTSRVEQFF.

This chain uses TRBV9 with TRBJ2-2; tentatively, D is TRBD2 (5 bases). From germline, CDR1 is SGDLS and CDR2 YYNGEE. The ends were cut back, 5 bases at V and 0 bases at J, with 14 bases in the middle. The CDR3 has 16 amino acids. The CDR3: CASRRSEGANTGELFF. In DNA form, the CDR3 reads TGTGCCAGCAGGCGAAGCGAGGGAGCGAACACCGGGGAGCTGTTTTTT.

The chain employs TRBV4-2 and TRBJ1-1; D gene uncertain. Trimming pared 0 bases from V and 1 base from J, leaving 6 bases between. Germline lookup yields CDR1 LGHNA and CDR2 YNFKEQ. CDR3 length equals 14 residues. CDR3 protein: CASSQDPGNTEAFF. The CDR3 bases are TGTGCCAGCAGCCAAGATCCAGGGAACACTGAAGCTTTCTTT.